This TCR beta chain was profiled in a study of T cell responses to AZD1222 COVID-19 vaccine. Study-level findings and limits: Distributed over spike, vaccine-associated CD4 TCRs predominated at 160-218 and 743-854.

Per germline, CDR1 MDHEN and CDR2 SYDVKM. This CDR3 spans 15 amino acids. The trim removed 4 bases at V and 5 bases at J, leaving 7 bases unmatched. A note on this clone: Its specificity is unknown.

Only in-frame clones appear in the TCRdb table, and some are missing; sequencing was by immunoSEQ multiplex PCR. The table records under 130,000 clones, nearly 90% of them present only once. The rearrangement uses TRBV28 and TRBJ2-1; 8 bases agree with TRBD1. This TCR came from an adult who received the AZD1222 COVID-19 vaccine. This specimen was peripheral blood, taken 28 days after the second AZD1222 dose. CDR3 loop: CASSSGTGFDNEQFF. CDR3 sequence (DNA): TGTGCCAGCAGTTCCGGGACAGGCTTTGACAATGAGCAGTTCTTC. The full variable domain, with the rest looked up from reference TRBV28 and TRBJ2-1, is DVKVTQSSRYLVKRTGEKVFLECVQDMDHENMFWYRQDPGLGLRLIYFSYDVKMKEKGDIPEGYSVSREKKERFSLILESASTNQTSMYLCASSSGTGFDNEQFFGPGTRLTVL.